A single sample gave rise to the 30 T cell receptor beta chains below, sequenced in a study of vaccination effects on CD4 cells after COVID-19 (dated by TCRdb to the early 2020s). After less than eleven days of culture, CD4+ T cells were isolated with the EasySep CD4+ T cell isolation kit. Convalescent patients had PCR-confirmed SARS-CoV-2 infection between March and December 2020, before Alpha, Beta and Delta variants emerged in the United States. Each participant got two doses of an mRNA SARS-CoV-2 vaccine, either BNT162b2 or mRNA-1273. No cognate antigen is known for these TCRs. The method was the immunoSEQ multiplex PCR assay. TCRdb provides this immuneACCESS table in a form limited to in-frame rearrangements. Some clones are lacking; in checked studies, under half of them reflect an unresolved V gene, and why the rest are absent is not known. The table for this sample lists tens of thousands of clones; roughly four fifths of them were counted only once. 6.5% to 7.5% of the sample goes to the ten largest clones.

This specimen consisted of CD4+ T cells from PBMCs cultured without peptide, obtained after COVID-19 vaccination. The receptors here all came from a human donor who had a prior SARS-CoV-2 infection.

The rearrangement links TRBV3-1 (or the pseudogene TRBV3-2) to TRBJ2-7; 11 bases match TRBD2. The ends lost 4 bases at V and 2 bases at J; junction bases unmatched: 1. The germline V gene encodes CDR1 LGHDT and CDR2 YNNKEL (reference sequence). The CDR3 runs to 14 residues. CDR3 residues: CASSRLAGTYEQYF. CDR3 DNA sequence: TGTGCCAGCAGCCGACTAGCGGGGACCTACGAGCAGTACTTC.

J is TRBJ1-3 and V is TRBV5-6; D uncertain. CDR3 size: 15 residues. Germline values: CDR1 SGHDT, CDR2 YYEEEE. Trimming stripped 4 bases from V and 4 bases from J, with 15 bases between. The chain's CDR3 is CASSRPVSSGNTIYF. CDR3 in DNA: TGTGCCAGCAGCCGTCCCGTATCCTCAGGAAACACCATATATTTT.

The chain combines TRBV11-2 with TRBJ2-5; D not resolved. The length of the CDR3 is 13 residues. Germline V gene sequence: CDR1 SGHAT, CDR2 FQNNGV. V lost 1 base to trimming and J lost 11 bases, with 14 bases between them. CDR3 protein: CASSLVLDKAQYF. Written as DNA, the CDR3 is TGTGCCAGCAGCTTAGTCCTAGATAAGGCTCAGTACTTC.

The chain recombines TRBV7-9 with TRBJ1-2, with D possibly matching TRBD1 (6 bases). This CDR3 region has 14 residues. Per the germline V gene, CDR1 is SEHNR and CDR2 is FQNEAQ (reference sequence). The V end lost 5 bases, the J end lost 8 bases, and 18 bases lay between the germline ends. CDR3 nucleotide sequence: TGTGCCAGCAGCCAGAACAGGGTCCAGGGAGGCTACACCTTC. Its protein product is CASSQNRVQGGYTF.

This chain links TRBV2 with TRBJ1-2; tentatively, D is TRBD1 (5 bases). V lost 5 bases and J 8 bases, leaving 15 bases between the germline ends. Germline CDR1 reads SNHLY; CDR2 reads FYNNEI. The CDR3 spans 13 residues. This CDR3 reads CASSSDGGMGYTF. CDR3 DNA sequence: TGTGCCAGCAGTTCTGACGGGGGAATGGGCTACACCTTC. The full variable domain, its missing parts supplied by reference TRBV2 and TRBJ1-2, is EPEVTQTPSHQVTQMGQEVILRCVPISNHLYFYWYRQILGQKVEFLVSFYNNEISEKSEIFDDQFSVERPDGSNFTLKIRSTKLEDSAMYFCASSSDGGMGYTFGSGTRLTVV.

This chain uses TRBV19 with TRBJ1-5; D might be TRBD1 (5 bases). Germline values: CDR1 LNHDA, CDR2 SQIVND (reference sequence). Trimming took 5 bases from V and 2 from J, leaving 7 bases between them. The CDR3 contains 13 residues. As DNA, the CDR3 is TGTGCCAGTAGTCCCAGGGGCAATCAGCCCCAGCATTTT. Encoded protein: CASSPRGNQPQHF.

A few counts support this clone. The rearrangement uses TRBV19 and TRBJ1-4; D ambiguous. The CDR3 sequence is 14 residues long. The germline gives CDR1 LNHDA, CDR2 SQIVND (reference sequence). Trimming stripped 3 bases from V and 5 bases from J, with 10 bases between. CDR3 amino acids: CASSIEAINEKLFF. In DNA form, the CDR3 reads TGTGCCAGTAGTATCGAGGCTATAAATGAAAAACTGTTTTTT.

V and J are TRBV4-1 and TRBJ2-7; D call uncertain. Trimming took off 3 bases at V and 3 bases at J, with 6 bases between the two ends. The CDR3 length is 12 residues. Per germline, CDR1 MGHRA and CDR2 YSYEKL. The CDR3 nucleotides read TGCGCCAGCAGCCACGACTTCTACGAGCAGTACTTC. Translated: CASSHDFYEQYF.

The chain joins TRBV3-1 (or the pseudogene TRBV3-2) to TRBJ1-4; D is unclear. V was shortened by 5 bases and J by 7 bases, with 5 bases between the two germline ends. CDR1 and CDR2 from the germline V gene are LGHDT and YNNKEL (reference sequence). The CDR3 has 11 residues. CDR3 DNA: TGTGCCAGCAGCGCCCGTGAAAAACTGTTTTTT. As protein: CASSAREKLFF.

The rearrangement joins TRBV5-4 to TRBJ2-1, with 10 bases matching TRBD2. This CDR3 has 15 amino acids. The V segment lost 3 bases and the J segment 7 bases; nucleotides outside the gene matches: 7. Per the germline V gene, CDR1 is SGHNT and CDR2 is YYREEE (reference sequence). The CDR3 DNA follows: TGTGCCAGCAGCTGGGCTAGCGGGAGCCAAAATGAGCAGTTCTTC. This sequence encodes CASSWASGSQNEQFF.

This clone was found a few times. The DNA for the CDR3 is TGTGCCAGCAGCCTCTCAATGGACATCCACTTTATGAACACTGAAGCTTTCTTT. Protein: CASSLSMDIHFMNTEAFF. V and J are TRBV5-5 and TRBJ1-1; D is perhaps TRBD1 (5 bases). The ends were cut back, 4 bases at V and 0 bases at J, with 22 bases in the middle. CDR3 length: 18 residues. The germline V gene has CDR1 SGHKS and CDR2 YYEKEE (reference sequence).

The V call is TRBV7-9, the J call TRBJ1-2, with D possibly being TRBD1 (5 bases). From germline, CDR1 is SEHNR and CDR2 FQNEAQ (reference sequence). The ends were cut back, 5 bases at V and 2 bases at J, with 9 bases in the middle. The CDR3 sequence is 13 residues long. The CDR3 loop reads CASSLAGNYGYTF. As DNA, the CDR3 is TGTGCCAGCAGCCTCGCAGGGAACTATGGCTACACCTTC.

The J gene is TRBJ2-7, the V gene TRBV4-2, with D uncertain. The V gene's germline CDR1 is LGHNA and CDR2 YNFKEQ. The CDR3 has 17 amino acids. The V and J ends lost 0 bases and 0 bases respectively, with 15 bases between them. For the CDR3, the DNA is TGTGCCAGCAGCCAAGAGTTTGCCGGACCGAGCTCCTACGAGCAGTACTTC. Translation: CASSQEFAGPSSYEQYF.

The sample holds a few counts of this clone. This chain connects TRBV19 to TRBJ2-1, with TRBD1 matching over 7 bases. V shed 5 bases and J 1 base; nucleotides not matched to a gene: 8. The CDR3 runs 16 residues. Germline CDR1 reads LNHDA; CDR2 reads SQIVND (reference sequence). The CDR3 DNA sequence: TGTGCCAGTAGTCTCCCACCGGGACAGTCCTACAATGAGCAGTTCTTC. It codes for CASSLPPGQSYNEQFF.

This clone was seen only a few times. The CDR3 DNA is TGTGCCAGCAGCTTGGCCGCGCTAGCGGCCTACAATGAGCAGTTCTTC. Its protein product is CASSLAALAAYNEQFF. The J gene is TRBJ2-1, the V gene TRBV5-6, with 7 positions matching TRBD2. The CDR3 covers 16 residues. J lost 2 bases, V lost 0 bases, and 5 bases had no gene match. Germline CDR1 and CDR2: SGHDT and YYEEEE.

CDR3 residues: CASSYSRTEYGYTF. The DNA for the CDR3 is TGTGCCAGCAGCTACTCCCGGACAGAATATGGCTACACCTTC. J is TRBJ1-2 and V is TRBV5-6, with D tentatively TRBD1 (6 bases). V lost 3 bases to trimming and J lost 5 bases, with 14 bases between them. Germline V gene data show CDR1 as SGHDT and CDR2 as YYEEEE. The CDR3 runs to 14 residues.

The CDR3 region has the DNA TGTGCCAGCAGCTTAGCGCAATCAGGGGGGGCCGGCTACACCTTC. As protein: CASSLAQSGGAGYTF. This chain uses TRBV7-9 with TRBJ1-2; 7 bases align to TRBD1. The CDR3 has 15 residues. Germline CDR1 SEHNR, CDR2 FQNEAQ (reference sequence). The V and J ends lost 0 bases and 8 bases, in that order; junction bases with no gene match: 9.

V and J are TRBV6-1 and TRBJ1-2, with D possibly TRBD1 on 5 matching bases. Germline CDR1 MNHNS, CDR2 SASEGT. V gave up 0 bases and J gave up 2 bases, with 7 bases separating them. This CDR3 has 14 amino acids. The CDR3 DNA is TGTGCCAGCAGTGAAGCGGCAGGGAACTATGGCTACACCTTC. Translation gives CASSEAAGNYGYTF.

J is TRBJ1-6 and V is TRBV2, with D uncertain. Germline CDR1 reads SNHLY; CDR2 reads FYNNEI. This CDR3 spans 15 amino acids. V was cut by 1 base and J by 7 bases, with 11 bases left in between. For the CDR3, the DNA is TGTGCCAGCAGTGAAGAAAGCCGACCGAATTCACCCCTCCACTTT. Encoded protein: CASSEESRPNSPLHF.

The chain is built from TRBV19 and TRBJ1-5; TRBD1 matches 8 bases. Germline CDR1 reads LNHDA; CDR2 reads SQIVND (reference sequence). With V trimmed by 3 bases and J by 11 bases, 12 bases remained unmatched. The CDR3 spans 15 residues. Written as DNA, the CDR3 is TGTGCCAGTAGTATGGACAGGGCCACCCTGGGGGCCCAGCATTTT. It translates to CASSMDRATLGAQHF.

The chain has TRBV3-1 (or the pseudogene TRBV3-2) and TRBJ1-1, with a weak D call TRBD1 (6 bases). This CDR3 spans 12 amino acids. V was pared by 4 bases and J by 8 bases, with 11 bases between. Per the germline V gene, CDR1 is LGHDT and CDR2 is YNNKEL (reference sequence). The CDR3 sequence is CASSRKGGEAFF. The CDR3 nucleotides read TGTGCCAGCAGCCGGAAGGGGGGGGAAGCTTTCTTT.

The V and J genes are TRBV7-9 and TRBJ2-7; D may be TRBD2 (6 bases). CDR1 and CDR2 from the germline V gene are SEHNR and FQNEAQ (reference sequence). V was cut by 0 bases and J by 3 bases, with 12 bases left in between. The CDR3 extends over 15 amino acids. CDR3 bases: TGTGCCAGCAGCTTAGCGGAGGGAGCCAACTACGAGCAGTACTTC. Protein sequence: CASSLAEGANYEQYF.

The chain recombines TRBV3-1 (or the pseudogene TRBV3-2) with TRBJ2-7, with D uncertain. V was cut by 1 base and J by 3 bases, with 4 bases left in between. Germline V gene data show CDR1 as LGHDT and CDR2 as YNNKEL (reference sequence). The CDR3 totals 12 residues. CDR3 protein: CASSQGVYEQYF. The CDR3, as DNA: TGTGCCAGCAGCCAAGGGGTCTACGAGCAGTACTTC.

This clone was seen a handful of times. V and J are TRBV4-1 and TRBJ1-2; 8 nucleotides agree with TRBD1. V lost 3 bases and J lost 2; bases outside the gene matches: 14. This CDR3 is built from 18 residues. Germline CDR1 and CDR2: MGHRA and YSYEKL. The DNA for the CDR3 is TGCGCCAGCAGCCAGACCCTAAAAAAAGACAGGGGAAACTATGGCTACACCTTC. Its translation is CASSQTLKKDRGNYGYTF.

V gene TRBV5-4 combines with J gene TRBJ2-5, with 11 positions matching TRBD1. J was trimmed by 2 bases and V by 4 bases; bases with no gene match: 4. This CDR3 is 15 amino acids long. CDR1 is SGHNT and CDR2 is YYREEE in the germline V gene (reference sequence). The CDR3 here is CASSPGTGGQETQYF. CDR3 coding DNA: TGTGCCAGCAGCCCGGGGACAGGGGGACAAGAGACCCAGTACTTC.

V and J are TRBV29-1 and TRBJ2-3, with a tentative D call TRBD2 (5 bases). V was clipped by 4 bases and J by 1 base, with 15 bases between them. The germline CDR1 and CDR2 sequences are SQVTM and ANQGSEA. The length of the CDR3 is 15 residues. The CDR3 sequence is CSVAGNYRGTDTQYF. The DNA for the CDR3 is TGCAGCGTTGCCGGGAACTATCGAGGCACAGATACGCAGTATTTT.

Regarding this clone: Other DNA sequences in this specimen translate into the identical CDR3. The CDR3 sequence: CASSLGQGAYNEQFF. DNA of the CDR3: TGCGCCAGCAGCTTAGGACAGGGGGCCTACAATGAGCAGTTCTTC. The rearrangement joins TRBV5-1 to TRBJ2-1; 10 bases fit TRBD1. CDR1 is SGHRS, CDR2 YFSETQ, per germline. This CDR3 is 15 amino acids long. Trimming took 2 bases from V and 2 from J; bases not matched to a gene: 1. The whole variable domain, remainder taken from reference TRBV5-1 and TRBJ2-1, is KAGVTQTPRYLIKTRGQQVTLSCSPISGHRSVSWYQQTPGQGLQFLFEYFSETQRNKGNFPGRFSGRQFSNSRSEMNVSTLELGDSALYLCASSLGQGAYNEQFFGPGTRLTVL.

This clone was seen a few times. The rearrangement joins TRBV7-3 to TRBJ2-2, with 9 positions matching TRBD2. Germline V lookup: CDR1 SGHTA, CDR2 FQGTGA. J lost 2 bases, V lost 2 bases, and 3 bases had no gene match. There are 16 residues in the CDR3. The CDR3 protein is CASSLGLAGNTGELFF. The CDR3 nucleotides are TGTGCCAGCAGCTTAGGGCTAGCGGGAAACACCGGGGAGCTGTTTTTT.

This clone turned up a few times. The chain carries TRBV3-1 (or the pseudogene TRBV3-2) and TRBJ2-7; 13 nucleotides align to TRBD2. V was pared by 4 bases and J by 3 bases, with 3 bases of the junction left unmatched. CDR3 length equals 15 residues. CDR1 and CDR2 (germline): LGHDT, YNNKEL (reference sequence). The CDR3 sequence is CASSPGLAGLYEQYF. In nucleotides, the CDR3 is TGTGCCAGCAGCCCGGGACTAGCGGGGCTCTACGAGCAGTACTTC.

The J gene is TRBJ1-1, the V gene TRBV12-5, with D possibly being TRBD1 (5 bases). The germline gives CDR1 LGHNT, CDR2 FRNRAP. This CDR3 comprises 18 residues. V gave up 0 bases and J gave up 2 bases, with 19 bases separating them. The CDR3 nucleotides are TGTGCTAGTGGTTTGGTTCGTACGTCGGGGCCCCGTAACACTGAAGCTTTCTTT. As protein: CASGLVRTSGPRNTEAFF.